This T cell receptor (beta chain) was sequenced during a study of beta chain features in type 1 diabetes. Study context: Healthy donors and patients showed comparable age, gender and cell yields.

In the case of this clone: Its antigen is not known.

Germline values: CDR1 LNHNV, CDR2 YYDKDF (reference sequence). The CDR3 has 15 amino acids. With 3 bases removed from V and 2 bases from J, the gap between germline ends came to 13 bases. Via the markers CD45RO/CCR7/CD25/CD127/CD95/CD27, stem cell-like memory, regulatory, central memory and naive CD4+ cells were sorted. Study results and limitations: Because the template was cDNA, high-expressing cells might be over-represented.

Every bit of the isolated RNA underwent reverse transcription, so sequencing read expressed TCRB transcripts. The repertoire was sequenced with immunoSEQ multiplex PCR; TCRdb's copy has only in-frame clones and lacks some. The sample includes hundreds of thousands of clones, 14% seen only once; the top ten take about 0.034%. The sample was naive CD4+ T cells from blood. The chain uses TRBV15 and TRBJ2-5; a possible D gene is TRBD2 (6 bases). The TCR sequence derives from a man aged 25 to 40 in good health. CDR3 sequence: CATSSPFGSQETQYF. The CDR3, as DNA: TGTGCCACCAGCAGCCCGTTCGGGAGTCAAGAGACCCAGTACTTC.